Listed here are 29 T cell receptor beta chains from one sample, sequenced in a study of blood T cell repertoires in COVID-19. Sequencing used immunoSEQ multiplex PCR; TCRdb keeps in-frame clones, though not all of them. This table has approximately 210,000 clones, about 88% appearing once. Sequenced input: peripheral blood. These receptors all come from a woman between 35 and 50 years old with acute or convalescent COVID-19.

The chain employs TRBV19 and TRBJ1-5; D is possibly TRBD1 (5 bases). Germline V gene lookup returns CDR1 LNHDA and CDR2 SQIVND (reference sequence). CDR3 length: 16 residues. Trimming removed 1 base from V and 3 bases from J, with 13 bases in between. CDR3 nucleotides: TGTGCCAGTAGTATAGGAGCGACAGTATCCAATCAGCCCCAGCATTTT. Its translation: CASSIGATVSNQPQHF.

The gene calls are TRBV7-2 and TRBJ2-5, with TRBD2 identical over 12 bases. The CDR3 is 16 residues long. CDR1 and CDR2 from the germline V gene are SGHTA and FQGNSA. Losses at the gene ends were 0 bases for V and 6 bases for J; bases not matched to a gene: 5. CDR3 nucleotides: TGTGCCAGCAGCTTAGCGGGACTAGCGGGTAGGCAGACCCAGTACTTC. Translated: CASSLAGLAGRQTQYF.

The chain couples TRBV6-5 to TRBJ2-1; D is unresolved. Looked up from germline, CDR1 is MNHEY and CDR2 is SVGAGI. The V and J ends lost 4 bases and 5 bases respectively, with 12 bases between them. This CDR3 spans 14 amino acids. The CDR3 spells CASSSETPNNEQFF. CDR3 DNA sequence: TGTGCCAGCAGTTCAGAGACTCCAAACAATGAGCAGTTCTTC.

The genes are TRBV5-8 and TRBJ2-7; maybe TRBD1 (5 bases). The CDR3 is 13 residues long. V was shortened by 0 bases and J by 6 bases, with 10 bases between the two germline ends. Germline lookup yields CDR1 SGHTS and CDR2 YDEGEE. The CDR3 reads CASSLVRAGEQYV. In DNA, the CDR3 is TGTGCCAGCAGCTTGGTCAGGGCAGGCGAGCAGTACGTC.

The chain uses TRBV4-2 and TRBJ1-6; D remains ambiguous. Trimming shortened V by 3 bases and J by 5 bases, and 14 bases separated the two germline ends. Germline V gives CDR1 LGHNA, CDR2 YNFKEQ. The CDR3 is made up of 16 amino acids. The CDR3 bases are TGTGCCAGCAGCCAGAGGGCAGGAGGGAATAATTCACCCCTCCACTTT. Protein product: CASSQRAGGNNSPLHF.

The chain couples TRBV12-3 or TRBV12-4 to TRBJ2-6; D remains unclear. The CDR3 spans 13 residues. V was trimmed by 5 bases and J by 1 base, leaving 3 bases between them. The CDR3 DNA reads as TGTGCCAGCAGTCCATCTGGGGCCAACGTCCTGACTTTC. Its translation: CASSPSGANVLTF.

V is TRBV5-1 and J is TRBJ2-3; perhaps TRBD1 as D (5 bases). There are 15 residues in the CDR3. Between the trimmed V and J ends, which lost 0 bases and 3 bases, there was a span of 11 bases. Per the germline V gene, CDR1 is SGHRS and CDR2 is YFSETQ. In DNA, the CDR3 is TGCGCCAGCAGCTTGGAAGGGGCGCGGACAGATACGCAGTATTTT. It is translated as CASSLEGARTDTQYF.

The sample holds one count of this clone. CDR3 in amino acids: CASSQTGYNSPLHF. For the CDR3, the DNA is TGCGCCAGCAGTCAAACAGGGTATAATTCACCCCTCCACTTT. The chain combines TRBV5-1 with TRBJ1-6; perhaps TRBD1 as D (6 bases). V was trimmed by 5 bases and J by 4 bases, leaving 10 bases between them. The CDR3 consists of 14 residues. Germline CDR1 is SGHRS and CDR2 is YFSETQ.

This sequence joins TRBV6-6 and TRBJ1-5; D uncertain. The CDR3 covers 16 residues. V was trimmed by 4 bases and J by 2 bases, leaving 15 bases between them. Germline V gene data show CDR1 as MNHNY and CDR2 as SVGAGI (reference sequence). The CDR3 region is CASSSRTGMGNQPQHF. The CDR3 region has the DNA TGTGCCAGCAGTTCAAGGACCGGGATGGGCAATCAGCCCCAGCATTTT.

The chain recombines TRBV5-1 with TRBJ1-1, with D possibly being TRBD1 (5 bases). CDR1 is SGHRS and CDR2 is YFSETQ in the germline V gene. V was shortened by 4 bases and J by 1 base, with 8 bases between the two germline ends. This CDR3 contains 13 residues. CDR3 in DNA: TGCGCCAGCAGCAGGGGAGGGAACACTGAAGCTTTCTTT. Protein: CASSRGGNTEAFF.

The rearrangement uses TRBV2 and TRBJ1-5; D uncertain. Trimming cost V 1 base and J 6 bases, with 10 bases left between them. The length of the CDR3 is 14 residues. Germline V CDR1 and CDR2: SNHLY, FYNNEI. CDR3 bases: TGTGCCAGCAGTGAAGGGAGAGGGCTTCAGCCCCAGCATTTT. This translates into CASSEGRGLQPQHF.

The V gene is TRBV12-5, the J gene TRBJ2-1, with D perhaps matching TRBD2 (7 bases). Germline lookup yields CDR1 LGHNT and CDR2 FRNRAP. Trimming shortened V by 6 bases and J by 9 bases, and 18 bases separated the two germline ends. This CDR3 comprises 14 residues. The CDR3 nucleotides are TGTGCTAGTGGGGCGATGACGGGGGGCACTGAGCAGTTCTTC. Translation: CASGAMTGGTEQFF. Full variable domain (remainder filled in from reference TRBV12-5 and TRBJ2-1): DARVTQTPRHKVTEMGQEVTMRCQPILGHNTVFWYRQTMMQGLELLAYFRNRAPLDDSGMPKDRFSAEMPDATLATLKIQPSEPRDSAVYFCASGAMTGGTEQFFGPGTRLTVL.

In DNA, the CDR3 is TGTGCCAGAGCCGTGAGAAGACAGGGATTCTATGGCTACACCTTC. Its translation is CARAVRRQGFYGYTF. The gene calls are TRBV2 and TRBJ1-2; TRBD1 matches at 7 bases. The V gene's germline CDR1 is SNHLY and CDR2 FYNNEI. CDR3 size: 15 residues. V was pared by 9 bases and J by 4 bases, with 14 bases of the junction left unmatched.

This clone occurred a few times. The gene calls are TRBV15 and TRBJ1-2, with TRBD1 matching 7 bases. This CDR3 has 14 amino acids. Germline V gene lookup returns CDR1 LNHNV and CDR2 YYDKDF (reference sequence). Germline trimming cut 4 bases from V and 1 base from J; bases unmatched to any gene: 3. The CDR3 DNA sequence: TGTGCCACCAGCACCCAGGGGGGTAACTATGGCTACACCTTC. Translating gives CATSTQGGNYGYTF.

The V call is TRBV13, the J call TRBJ1-2; D unclear. The CDR3 consists of 14 residues. CDR1 is PRHDT and CDR2 is FYEKMQ in the germline V gene (reference sequence). V lost 2 bases and J 8 bases, leaving 15 bases between the germline ends. The CDR3 DNA reads TGTGCCAGCAGCTTAAAGGTAGAGGGTCACGGCTACACCTTC. It codes for CASSLKVEGHGYTF.

This chain uses TRBV10-1 with TRBJ1-1; D unclear. The V end was cut by 3 bases, the J end by 1 base, with 9 bases between. CDR1 is WNHNN, CDR2 SYGVQD, per germline (reference sequence). There are 14 residues in the CDR3. The CDR3 sequence is CASSERLGNTEAFF. The DNA for the CDR3 is TGCGCCAGCAGTGAAAGACTCGGGAACACTGAAGCTTTCTTT.

This rearrangement joins TRBV6-1 to TRBJ1-3; 7 bases line up with TRBD1. CDR3 length: 17 residues. CDR1 and CDR2 from the germline V gene are MNHNS and SASEGT. V trimming: 2 bases; J trimming: 1 base; junction bases outside the gene matches: 8. The CDR3 bases are TGTGCCAGCAGTGAATTCGGGACAGCAATATCTGGAAACACCATATATTTT. Translated, it gives CASSEFGTAISGNTIYF.

The rearrangement uses TRBV9 and TRBJ2-5, with D unclear. The CDR3 contains 16 residues. Germline CDR1 and CDR2: SGDLS and YYNGEE. V was pared by 0 bases and J by 5 bases, with 17 bases between. CDR3 in amino acids: CASSVAIGWNGETQYF. DNA of the CDR3: TGTGCCAGCAGCGTAGCTATCGGTTGGAACGGGGAGACCCAGTACTTC.

This rearrangement joins TRBV27 to TRBJ2-6; 8 positions agree with TRBD1. CDR3 length: 19 amino acids. Germline loops: CDR1 MNHEY, CDR2 SMNVEV (reference sequence). Germline trimming cut 6 bases from V and 0 bases from J; bases unmatched to any gene: 13. CDR3 nucleotides: TGTGCCAGCAGCCGTAGAGGTGTGACAGGGGTCTCTGGGGCCAACGTCCTGACTTTC. Protein: CASSRRGVTGVSGANVLTF.

This clone occurred once. The chain combines TRBV5-6 with TRBJ1-2; 9 bases agree with TRBD1. V was clipped by 0 bases and J by 4 bases; unmatched bases: 4. The CDR3 is 15 residues long. Looked up from germline, CDR1 is SGHDT and CDR2 is YYEEEE. In nucleotides, the CDR3 is TGTGCCAGCAGCTTGGGGGACAGGGAGGGCTATGGCTACACCTTC. Its protein product is CASSLGDREGYGYTF.

The chain employs TRBV7-9 and TRBJ1-1, with a possible D match to TRBD1 (5 bases). Germline assignment: CDR1 SEHNR and CDR2 FQNEAQ (reference sequence). V lost 3 bases, J lost 1 base, and 9 bases lay in between. The CDR3 sequence is 14 residues long. The CDR3 is CASSFRTPNTEAFF. The CDR3 region has the DNA TGTGCCAGCAGCTTCCGGACACCGAACACTGAAGCTTTCTTT.

The V call is TRBV10-3, the J call TRBJ2-5, with 7 bases matching TRBD2. Germline assignment: CDR1 ENHRY and CDR2 SYGVKD. This CDR3 has 18 amino acids. With 0 bases clipped from V and 1 base from J, the junction kept 11 bases outside the gene matches. The CDR3 spells CAISESPGGLMLQETQYF. CDR3 in DNA: TGTGCCATCAGTGAGTCCCCGGGGGGACTAATGCTCCAAGAGACCCAGTACTTC.

The V call is TRBV2, the J call TRBJ1-1, with 10 bases matching TRBD1. The V and J ends lost 3 bases and 1 base, in that order; junction bases with no gene match: 5. Germline CDR1 SNHLY, CDR2 FYNNEI. This CDR3 has 16 residues. The CDR3 region is CASSERQGAQNTEAFF. DNA for the CDR3: TGTGCCAGCAGTGAGCGACAGGGGGCGCAGAACACTGAAGCTTTCTTT. The entire variable domain, with the rest obtained from reference TRBV2 and TRBJ1-1, is as follows: EPEVTQTPSHQVTQMGQEVILRCVPISNHLYFYWYRQILGQKVEFLVSFYNNEISEKSEIFDDQFSVERPDGSNFTLKIRSTKLEDSAMYFCASSERQGAQNTEAFFGQGTRLTVV.

V usage is TRBV10-3 and J usage is TRBJ2-3; 8 bases are a match to TRBD1. Germline lookup yields CDR1 ENHRY and CDR2 SYGVKD. CDR3 length: 18 residues. Trimming took 0 bases from V and 0 from J; bases not matched to a gene: 8. This chain's CDR3 is CAISESGSRTGSTDTQYF. CDR3 in DNA: TGTGCCATCAGTGAGTCCGGTTCGAGGACAGGGAGCACAGATACGCAGTATTTT.

V is TRBV6-2 or TRBV6-3 and J is TRBJ1-6; no clear D. Trimming stripped 2 bases from V and 9 bases from J, with 17 bases between. Germline V gives CDR1 MNHEY, CDR2 SVGEGT. This CDR3 is 16 amino acids long. The DNA for the CDR3 is TGTGCCAGCAGTTACGAAGGCCGGAGGTTAAGTTCACCCCTCCACTTT. Translation gives CASSYEGRRLSSPLHF.

The V call is TRBV2, the J call TRBJ2-7; D may be TRBD1 (6 bases). The V and J ends lost 5 bases and 6 bases respectively, with 14 bases between them. The CDR3 is 13 amino acids. The germline V gene has CDR1 SNHLY and CDR2 FYNNEI. CDR3 sequence: CASSQQGHGEQYV. In DNA, the CDR3 is TGTGCCAGCAGTCAACAGGGTCACGGCGAGCAGTACGTC.

The chain uses TRBV21-1 and TRBJ2-7; the table calls TRBD2, which could not be checked here. TRBV21-1 is flagged as a pseudogene. The CDR3 loop spans 17 amino acids. CDR3 residues: CASSTRRTGGEPYEQYV. CDR3 DNA sequence: TGTGCCAGCAGCACCCGCAGGACGGGGGGGGAACCCTACGAGCAGTACGTC.

The genes are TRBV7-6 and TRBJ1-2; the D is unclear. V was trimmed by 1 base and J by 4 bases, leaving 10 bases between them. The CDR3 is 14 residues long. Per germline, CDR1 SGHVS and CDR2 FNYEAQ. In nucleotides, the CDR3 is TGTGCCAGCAGCTTAGATGGGCAGATCTATGGCTACACCTTC. Translated: CASSLDGQIYGYTF.

The rearrangement joins TRBV28 to TRBJ1-5; tentative D call: TRBD1 (5 bases). Trimming stripped 8 bases from V and 2 bases from J, with 10 bases between. From germline, CDR1 is MDHEN and CDR2 SYDVKM. This CDR3 is 13 amino acids long. CDR3 DNA sequence: TGTGCCAGCGGAGGGGTGGGCAATCAGCCCCAGCATTTT. It specifies CASGGVGNQPQHF.